The rows below give T cell receptor beta chains drawn from one sample of a study of cytomegalovirus exposure and HLA in healthy donors. Clones were sequenced by immunoSEQ multiplex PCR, and TCRdb holds only the in-frame ones, with some missing. The data show more than 150,000 clones, less than 90% seen once. The sequenced sample was PBMCs. The origin of the receptors is a girl less than two years old in good health and CMV-seronegative. The conserved cysteine and the conserved F or W are not part of the CDR3 here. D genes are given only for firm matches. Expanded clones get a size class; other rows say once, few or many, or leave the size out.

abundance: -
d_gene: -
v_gene: TRBV4-1
CDR3aa: ASSLLGIGVDTQY

abundance: -
d_gene: TRBD2
v_gene: TRBV27
CDR3aa: ASSRASGRLGEQF

abundance: -
d_gene: -
v_gene: TRBV25-1
CDR3aa: ASSDSGLFYEQY

abundance: -
d_gene: -
v_gene: TRBV6-5
CDR3aa: ASSHGPGERETQY

abundance: once
d_gene: TRBD2
v_gene: TRBV9
CDR3aa: ASSVAGGTGGLF

abundance: -
d_gene: TRBD1
v_gene: TRBV7-2
CDR3aa: ASSPRDRGNEKLF

abundance: -
d_gene: -
v_gene: TRBV19
CDR3aa: ASSAGQGTGEQY

abundance: -
d_gene: TRBD2
v_gene: TRBV7-2
CDR3aa: ASSMGLGDTQY

abundance: -
d_gene: -
v_gene: TRBV5-1
CDR3aa: ASSWQGNTEAF

abundance: -
d_gene: TRBD2
v_gene: TRBV30
CDR3aa: AWSVSGTEQF

abundance: -
d_gene: -
v_gene: TRBV5-8
CDR3aa: ASTGPDLETQY

abundance: -
d_gene: TRBD1
v_gene: TRBV6-5
CDR3aa: ASRDTGGDEKLF

abundance: -
d_gene: -
v_gene: TRBV7-2
CDR3aa: ASSFTRSYEQY

abundance: -
d_gene: -
v_gene: TRBV9
CDR3aa: ASSVGPGRGYNEQF

abundance: few
d_gene: -
v_gene: TRBV6-5
CDR3aa: ASSFREAYNEQF

abundance: -
d_gene: -
v_gene: TRBV6-5
CDR3aa: ASSPGSGDGYT

abundance: -
d_gene: TRBD1
v_gene: TRBV29-1
CDR3aa: SVPGQGPFQRTDTQY

abundance: once
d_gene: -
v_gene: TRBV11-3
CDR3aa: ASSLGGVAYEQY

abundance: -
d_gene: TRBD1
v_gene: TRBV30
CDR3aa: AWSVGQGVTYGANVLT

abundance: -
d_gene: TRBD1
v_gene: TRBV15
CDR3aa: ATSRGGWTGGYEQY

abundance: -
d_gene: TRBD2
v_gene: TRBV6-1
CDR3aa: ASSVLAESYEQY

abundance: -
d_gene: TRBD1
v_gene: TRBV29-1
CDR3aa: SVVTGIINIQY

abundance: -
d_gene: -
v_gene: TRBV7-8
CDR3aa: ASTFGRVYEQY

abundance: -
d_gene: -
v_gene: TRBV4-3
CDR3aa: ASSQLAGNIDTQY

abundance: -
d_gene: TRBD2
v_gene: TRBV7-6
CDR3aa: ASSLEALAGYKTQY

abundance: -
d_gene: TRBD1
v_gene: TRBV30
CDR3aa: AWTMGTGARYEQY

abundance: few
d_gene: -
v_gene: TRBV29-1
CDR3aa: SVEGGESLYGYT

abundance: -
d_gene: TRBD1
v_gene: TRBV7-3
CDR3aa: ASSPRQGPYNEQF

abundance: few
d_gene: TRBD1
v_gene: TRBV5-6
CDR3aa: ASSRDRASGANVLT

abundance: -
d_gene: -
v_gene: TRBV11-2
CDR3aa: ASSRKRGSSSYEQY

abundance: -
d_gene: TRBD1
v_gene: TRBV19
CDR3aa: ASSIDRGGYNEQF

abundance: -
d_gene: -
v_gene: TRBV12-5
CDR3aa: ASGYSPSSEQF

abundance: few
d_gene: -
v_gene: TRBV5-5
CDR3aa: ASSSGGVYEQY

abundance: once
d_gene: TRBD2
v_gene: TRBV7-9
CDR3aa: SSSPSGGIGNEQF

abundance: -
d_gene: -
v_gene: TRBV6-6
CDR3aa: ASSSYQETQY

abundance: -
d_gene: -
v_gene: TRBV5-6
CDR3aa: ASSSGTPGSQY

abundance: -
d_gene: TRBD1
v_gene: TRBV7-9
CDR3aa: ASSSYRGYTHKTQY